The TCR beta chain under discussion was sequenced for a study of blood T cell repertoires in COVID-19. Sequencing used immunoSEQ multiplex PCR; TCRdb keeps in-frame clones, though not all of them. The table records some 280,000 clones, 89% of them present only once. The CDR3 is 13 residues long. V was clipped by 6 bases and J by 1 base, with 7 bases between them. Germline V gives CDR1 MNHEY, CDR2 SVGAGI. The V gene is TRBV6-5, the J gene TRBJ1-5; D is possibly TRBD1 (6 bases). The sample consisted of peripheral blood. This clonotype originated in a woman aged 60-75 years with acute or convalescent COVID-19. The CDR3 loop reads CASRQGSNQPQHF. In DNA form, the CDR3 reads TGTGCCAGCAGACAGGGAAGCAATCAGCCCCAGCATTTT.